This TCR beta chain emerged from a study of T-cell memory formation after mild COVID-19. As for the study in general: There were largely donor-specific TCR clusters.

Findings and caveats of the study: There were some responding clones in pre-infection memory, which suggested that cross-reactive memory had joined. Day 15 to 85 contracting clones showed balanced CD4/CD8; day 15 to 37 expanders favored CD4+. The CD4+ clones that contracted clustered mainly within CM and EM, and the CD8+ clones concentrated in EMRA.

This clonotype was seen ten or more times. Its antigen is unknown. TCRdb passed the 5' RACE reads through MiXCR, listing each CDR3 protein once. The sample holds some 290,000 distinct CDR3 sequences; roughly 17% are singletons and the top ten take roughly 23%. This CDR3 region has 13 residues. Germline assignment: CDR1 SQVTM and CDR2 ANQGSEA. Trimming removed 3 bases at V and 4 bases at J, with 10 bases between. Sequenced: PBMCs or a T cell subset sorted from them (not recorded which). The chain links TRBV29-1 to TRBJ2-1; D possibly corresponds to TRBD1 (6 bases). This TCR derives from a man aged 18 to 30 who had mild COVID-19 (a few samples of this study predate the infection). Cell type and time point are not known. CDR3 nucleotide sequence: TGCAGCGTTGACCGGACAGCATACAATGAGCAGTTCTTC. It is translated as CSVDRTAYNEQFF.